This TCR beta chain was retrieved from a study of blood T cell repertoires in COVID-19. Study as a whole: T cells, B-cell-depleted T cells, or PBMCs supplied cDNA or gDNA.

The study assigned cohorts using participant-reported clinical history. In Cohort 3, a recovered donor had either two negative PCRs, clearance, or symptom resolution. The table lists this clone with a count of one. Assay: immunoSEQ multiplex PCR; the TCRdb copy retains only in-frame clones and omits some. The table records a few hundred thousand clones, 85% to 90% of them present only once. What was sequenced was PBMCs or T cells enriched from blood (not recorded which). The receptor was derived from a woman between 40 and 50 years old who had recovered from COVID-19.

Here the CDR3 DNA reads TGTGCCAGCAGTTTACCCGCGTACAATGAGCAGTTCTTC. Protein: CASSLPAYNEQFF. V and J are TRBV6-5 and TRBJ2-1; D call uncertain. Trimming removed 4 bases at V and 4 bases at J, with 8 bases between. CDR3 size: 13 residues. Germline lookup yields CDR1 MNHEY and CDR2 SVGAGI.